A selection of T cell receptor beta chains follows, all from one sample in a study of shared clonotypes between healthy human individuals. Sequencing used immunoSEQ multiplex PCR; TCRdb keeps in-frame clones, though not all of them. This sample has 650,000 to 700,000 clones, with about 90% found just once. The specimen was memory CD8+ T cells from PBMCs. Receptor source: a young man in good health. Some clones in this sample may be carry-over from other donors' samples. CDR3s include the opening cysteine and the closing phenylalanine or tryptophan. D genes are given only for firm matches. Clone sizes are given selectively: once, few, many, or a class where the clone is expanded.

TRBJ1-2 NA TRBD1 TRBV7-8 CASSAGGAGYGYTF TGTGCCAGCAGTGCAGGGGGCGCTGGCTATGGCTACACCTTC
TRBJ2-1 NA NA TRBV7-9 CASSYGEQFF TGTGCCAGCAGCTACGGTGAGCAGTTCTTC
TRBJ1-5 NA NA TRBV28 CASSLFGAGQPQHF TGTGCCAGCAGTTTATTCGGGGCTGGACAGCCCCAGCATTTT
TRBJ2-7 NA NA TRBV7-3 CASSLTLSSYEQYF TGTGCCAGCAGCTTGACGCTGAGCTCCTACGAGCAGTACTTC
TRBJ2-4 once NA TRBV28 CASTKRGVHIQYF TGTGCCAGCACCAAGAGGGGGGTACACATTCAGTACTTC
TRBJ2-2 once NA TRBV7-9 CASSFSRAGGELFF TGTGCCAGCAGCTTCTCACGGGCGGGCGGGGAGCTGTTTTTT
TRBJ1-1 NA TRBD1 TRBV9 CASSSPSPGQNKLNTEAFF TGTGCCAGCAGCTCCCCATCCCCGGGACAGAACAAATTGAACACTGAAGCTTTCTTT
TRBJ2-7 NA NA TRBV27 CASSASPSYEQYF TGTGCCAGCAGTGCATCCCCCTCCTACGAGCAGTACTTC
TRBJ2-7 NA TRBD1 TRBV19 CASSGTGYLTSYEQYF TGTGCCAGTTCCGGGACAGGGTACCTAACCTCCTACGAGCAGTACTTC
TRBJ1-1 NA TRBD1 TRBV9 CASSTGGPEAFF TGTGCCAGCAGCACAGGGGGGCCTGAAGCTTTCTTT
TRBJ2-1 NA NA TRBV9 CASSYGTPYNEQFF TGTGCCAGCAGCTATGGGACACCCTACAATGAGCAGTTCTTC
TRBJ2-1 NA TRBD2 TRBV28 CASSLWSSGSLSLEQFF TGTGCCAGCAGTTTATGGTCTAGCGGGAGTTTGAGTCTTGAGCAGTTCTTC
TRBJ2-7 NA NA TRBV6-5 CASSYSVYEQYF TGTGCCAGCAGTTACTCGGTATACGAGCAGTACTTC
TRBJ1-1 NA NA TRBV2 CASSVGQNTEAFF TGTGCCAGCAGCGTGGGACAGAACACTGAAGCTTTCTTT
TRBJ2-2 NA NA TRBV19 CASSILGAGELFF TGTGCCAGTAGTATCTTGGGGGCCGGGGAGCTGTTTTTT
TRBJ1-4 NA NA TRBV7-9 CASSLVTDEKLFF TGTGCCAGCAGCTTAGTAACAGATGAAAAACTGTTTTTT
TRBJ2-1 NA NA TRBV19 CASSLTRDSSYNEQFF TGTGCCAGTAGTCTAACAAGGGACTCCTCCTACAATGAGCAGTTCTTC
TRBJ1-1 NA NA TRBV6-5 CASSYMGGTEAFF TGTGCCAGCAGTTACATGGGAGGCACTGAAGCTTTCTTT
TRBJ1-2 once NA TRBV10-3 CAISEKAPLGYGYTF TGTGCCATCAGTGAGAAGGCACCCCTGGGCTATGGCTACACCTTC
TRBJ2-1 NA TRBD2 TRBV6-4 CASSEESGSGYNEQFF TGTGCCAGCAGTGAAGAAAGCGGGAGTGGGTACAATGAGCAGTTCTTC
TRBJ1-1 NA TRBD1 TRBV10-3 CAISEPRQGMNTEAFF TGTGCCATCAGTGAGCCGAGACAGGGGATGAACACTGAAGCTTTCTTT
TRBJ2-6 NA NA TRBV10-3 CAISESRGAGANVLTF TGTGCCATCAGTGAGTCAAGAGGGGCCGGGGCCAACGTCCTGACTTTC
TRBJ2-7 NA TRBD2 TRBV10-2 CASTAPTSPLLEQYF TGCGCCAGCACCGCACCGACTAGCCCGCTACTCGAGCAGTACTTC
TRBJ2-3 NA NA TRBV7-9 CASSPTLWTTSWGTDTQYF TGTGCCAGCAGCCCAACCCTTTGGACTACGTCATGGGGCACAGATACGCAGTATTTT
TRBJ2-4 NA NA TRBV5-5 CASSTQGQGIAKNIQYF TGTGCCAGCAGCACCCAGGGTCAGGGGATAGCCAAAAACATTCAGTACTTC
TRBJ1-1 NA NA TRBV28 CASSFTGQPNTEAFF TGTGCCAGCAGTTTCACAGGTCAGCCGAACACTGAAGCTTTCTTT
TRBJ2-1 NA TRBD2 TRBV7-8 CASSWVPGGEGPRNEQFF TGTGCCAGCAGCTGGGTGCCGGGGGGGGAGGGCCCTCGCAATGAGCAGTTCTTC
TRBJ2-7 NA NA TRBV27 CASSLAVRYEQYF TGTGCCAGCAGTTTAGCGGTTAGGTACGAGCAGTACTTC
TRBJ1-2 NA NA TRBV9 CASSVVDRDGYTF TGTGCCAGCAGCGTAGTCGATAGGGATGGCTACACCTTC
TRBJ2-1 NA TRBD1 TRBV11-2 CASSRGLNEQFF TGTGCCAGCAGCAGGGGGCTGAATGAGCAGTTCTTC
TRBJ2-1 NA TRBD1 TRBV19 CASSTDRANEQFF TGTGCCAGTAGTACGGACAGGGCCAATGAGCAGTTCTTC
TRBJ1-2 NA NA TRBV29-1 CSVGRGHDYGYTF TGCAGCGTTGGCAGGGGACATGACTATGGCTACACCTTC
TRBJ2-4 NA NA TRBV7-9 CASSQAPMGPEEAKNIQYF TGTGCCAGCAGCCAAGCGCCTATGGGCCCAGAGGAAGCCAAAAACATTCAGTACTTC
TRBJ1-4 NA NA TRBV27 CASSLRATNEKLFF TGTGCCAGCAGTTTGCGGGCAACTAATGAAAAACTGTTTTTT
TRBJ2-2 NA TRBD2 TRBV11-2 CASSSGTSGTSGELFF TGTGCCAGCAGCTCAGGGACTAGCGGGACGTCCGGGGAGCTGTTTTTT
TRBJ1-1 few TRBD1 TRBV25-1 CASSEEGTGYTEAFF TGTGCCAGCAGTGAAGAAGGGACAGGATACACTGAAGCTTTCTTT
TRBJ2-1 NA NA TRBV28 CASSLVLNPPYNEQFF TGTGCCAGCAGTTTAGTCCTCAACCCCCCCTACAATGAGCAGTTCTTC
TRBJ1-1 NA TRBD1 TRBV9 CASNPGTGNTEAFF TGTGCCAGCAACCCCGGGACAGGGAACACTGAAGCTTTCTTT
TRBJ2-7 NA TRBD2 TRBV7-9 CASSPTGGYSSYEQYF TGTGCCAGCAGCCCAACGGGGGGATACAGCTCCTACGAGCAGTACTTC